The clone carrying this T cell receptor (beta chain) appeared a single time. This sample was taken from a study of blood T cell repertoires in COVID-19. Overall study: Spain, Italy and the United States supplied samples that represented acute and convalescent COVID-19. From T cells, B-cell-depleted T cells, or PBMCs came the material, which was cDNA or gDNA.

In the authors' workflow: Using reference gene primer amplification, nucleated cell counts were estimated. TCRdb keeps only in-frame clones here, not all; method: immunoSEQ multiplex PCR. The V and J calls and clone size were taken over from that table, and D and trimming were inferred from the DNA. The table includes roughly 250,000 clones, approximately 90% detected once. V lost 6 bases to trimming and J lost 10 bases, with 16 bases between them. The CDR3 contains 12 residues. Germline CDR1 reads SNHLY; CDR2 reads FYNNEI. Specimen: peripheral blood. The receptor was derived from a woman in her thirties or forties who had recovered from COVID-19. The chain recombines TRBV2 with TRBJ2-7; unclear D gene. DNA for the CDR3: TGTGCCAGCAGACCCAGCCAAGCGCGACAGTACTTC. Translating it yields CASRPSQARQYF.